In this sample, the clone carrying this TCR beta chain turned up many times. CDR3 length: 16 amino acids. V was pared by 0 bases and J by 4 bases, with 5 bases of the junction left unmatched. Germline assignment: CDR1 SGHDT and CDR2 YYEEEE. The data were obtained in a study of T cell repertoires in cytomegalovirus infection. MiXCR, run by TCRdb on the reads, gives a single entry per CDR3 protein. The repertoire includes approximately 150,000 distinct CDR3 sequences, roughly 6% of them detected once, and 15% to 20% sits in the top ten. This receptor was taken from a human donor in good health (CMV status not recorded). Some clones in this sample may be carry-over from other donors' samples. What was sequenced was PBMCs. The chain is built from TRBV5-6 and TRBJ2-2; TRBD2 matches 8 bases. In nucleotides, the CDR3 is TGTGCCAGCAGCTTGGTGGCGGGGGGATCCACCGGGGAGCTGTTTTTT. Its protein is CASSLVAGGSTGELFF.